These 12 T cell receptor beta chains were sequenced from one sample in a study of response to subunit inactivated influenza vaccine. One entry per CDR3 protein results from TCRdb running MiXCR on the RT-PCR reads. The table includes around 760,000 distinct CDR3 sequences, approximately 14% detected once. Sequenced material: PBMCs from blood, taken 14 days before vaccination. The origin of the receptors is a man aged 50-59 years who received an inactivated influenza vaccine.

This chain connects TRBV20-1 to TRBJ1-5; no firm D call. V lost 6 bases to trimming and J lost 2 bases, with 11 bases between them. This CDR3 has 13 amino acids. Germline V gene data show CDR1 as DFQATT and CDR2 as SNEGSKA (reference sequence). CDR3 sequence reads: CSAGRGGNQPQHF. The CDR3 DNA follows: TGCAGTGCAGGGAGAGGCGGCAATCAGCCCCAGCATTTT.

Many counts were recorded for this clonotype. This chain's CDR3 is CASSYSLGEYEQYF. CDR3 DNA: TGTGCCAGCAGTTACTCACTAGGGGAATACGAGCAGTACTTC. This sequence joins TRBV6-5 and TRBJ2-7; possibly TRBD1 or TRBD2 for D (5 bases each). The V end was cut by 0 bases, the J end by 4 bases, with 10 bases between. Germline V lookup: CDR1 MNHEY, CDR2 SVGAGI. The CDR3 has 14 residues.

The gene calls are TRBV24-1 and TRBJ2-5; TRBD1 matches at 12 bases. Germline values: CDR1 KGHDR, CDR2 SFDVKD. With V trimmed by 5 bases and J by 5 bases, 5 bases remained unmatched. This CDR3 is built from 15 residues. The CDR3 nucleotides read TGTGCCACCAGTGTTGGGACAGGGGGCCGGGAGACCCAGTACTTC. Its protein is CATSVGTGGRETQYF.

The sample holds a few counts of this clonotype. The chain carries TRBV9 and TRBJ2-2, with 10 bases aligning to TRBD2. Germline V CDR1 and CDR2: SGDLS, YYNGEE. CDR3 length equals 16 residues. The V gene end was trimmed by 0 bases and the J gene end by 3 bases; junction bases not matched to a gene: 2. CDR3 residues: CASSVAAGGHTGELFF. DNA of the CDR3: TGTGCCAGCAGCGTAGCAGCGGGGGGGCACACCGGGGAGCTGTTTTTT.

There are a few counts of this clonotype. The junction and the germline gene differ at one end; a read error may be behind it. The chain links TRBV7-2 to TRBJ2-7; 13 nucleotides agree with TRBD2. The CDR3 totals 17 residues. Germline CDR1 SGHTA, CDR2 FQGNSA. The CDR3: CASSLGTSGASSYEQYF. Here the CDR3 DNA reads TGTGCCAGCAGCTTGGGGACTAGCGGGGCTAGCTCCTACGAACAGTACTTC.

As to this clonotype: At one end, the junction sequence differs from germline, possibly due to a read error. The CDR3 is CASSTRGQAAIGEQFF. For the CDR3, the DNA is TGTGCCAGCAGTACCCGGGGACAGGCGGCGATCGGGGAGCAGTTTTTT. V gene TRBV12-3 or TRBV12-4 combines with J gene TRBJ2-2; TRBD1 matches 8 bases. The CDR3 sequence is 16 residues long.

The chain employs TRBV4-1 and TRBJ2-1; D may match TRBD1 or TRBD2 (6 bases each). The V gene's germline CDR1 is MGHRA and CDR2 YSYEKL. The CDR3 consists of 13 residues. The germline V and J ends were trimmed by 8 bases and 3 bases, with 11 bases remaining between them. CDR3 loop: CASGGGDYNEQFF. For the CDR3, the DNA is TGCGCCAGCGGGGGCGGGGACTACAATGAGCAGTTCTTC.

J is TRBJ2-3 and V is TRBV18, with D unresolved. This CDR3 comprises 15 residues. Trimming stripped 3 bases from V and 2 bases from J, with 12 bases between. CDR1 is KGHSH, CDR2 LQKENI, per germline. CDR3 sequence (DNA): TGTGCCAGCTCACCTCTTCAAGACCCCACAGATACGCAGTATTTT. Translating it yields CASSPLQDPTDTQYF.

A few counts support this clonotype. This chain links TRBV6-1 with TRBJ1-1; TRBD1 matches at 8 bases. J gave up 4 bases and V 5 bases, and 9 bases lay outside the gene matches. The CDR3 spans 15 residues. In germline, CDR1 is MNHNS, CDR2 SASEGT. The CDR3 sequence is CASSRSGQDLTEAFF. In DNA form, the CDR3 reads TGTGCCAGCAGTCGATCGGGACAGGACCTCACTGAAGCTTTCTTT.

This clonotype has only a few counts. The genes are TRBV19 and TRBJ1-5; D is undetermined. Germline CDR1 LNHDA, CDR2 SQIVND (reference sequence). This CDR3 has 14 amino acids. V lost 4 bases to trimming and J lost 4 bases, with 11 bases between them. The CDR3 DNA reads TGTGCCAGTAGTAGGGTCCAGCAGAATCAGCCCCAGCATTTT. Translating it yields CASSRVQQNQPQHF.

As DNA, the CDR3 is TGCAGTGCTAGAAAGAGCGGGACCTTCTACAATGAGCAGTTCTTC. This codes for CSARKSGTFYNEQFF. The chain couples TRBV20-1 to TRBJ2-1, with 7 nucleotides matching TRBD2. The CDR3 covers 15 residues. Germline V gene lookup returns CDR1 DFQATT and CDR2 SNEGSKA (reference sequence). V shed 2 bases, J shed 3 bases, and the junction held 7 bases outside the gene matches.

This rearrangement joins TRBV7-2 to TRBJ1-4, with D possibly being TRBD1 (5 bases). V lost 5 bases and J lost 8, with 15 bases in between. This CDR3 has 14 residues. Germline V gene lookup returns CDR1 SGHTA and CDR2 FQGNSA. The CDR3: CASSKGRAGEKLFF. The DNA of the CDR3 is TGTGCCAGCAGCAAGGGCAGGGCGGGGGAAAAACTGTTTTTT.